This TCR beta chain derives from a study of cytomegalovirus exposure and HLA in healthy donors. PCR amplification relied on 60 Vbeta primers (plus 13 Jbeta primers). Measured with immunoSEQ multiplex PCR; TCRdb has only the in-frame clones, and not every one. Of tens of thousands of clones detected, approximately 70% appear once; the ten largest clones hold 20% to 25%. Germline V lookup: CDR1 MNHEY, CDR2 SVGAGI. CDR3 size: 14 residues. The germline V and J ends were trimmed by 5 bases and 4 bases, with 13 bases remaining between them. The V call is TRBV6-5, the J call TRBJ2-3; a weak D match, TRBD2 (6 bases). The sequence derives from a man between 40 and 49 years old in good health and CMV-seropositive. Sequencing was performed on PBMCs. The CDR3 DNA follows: TGTGCCAGCAGTCCTAAGACTAGACCAGATACGCAGTATTTT. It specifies CASSPKTRPDTQYF.